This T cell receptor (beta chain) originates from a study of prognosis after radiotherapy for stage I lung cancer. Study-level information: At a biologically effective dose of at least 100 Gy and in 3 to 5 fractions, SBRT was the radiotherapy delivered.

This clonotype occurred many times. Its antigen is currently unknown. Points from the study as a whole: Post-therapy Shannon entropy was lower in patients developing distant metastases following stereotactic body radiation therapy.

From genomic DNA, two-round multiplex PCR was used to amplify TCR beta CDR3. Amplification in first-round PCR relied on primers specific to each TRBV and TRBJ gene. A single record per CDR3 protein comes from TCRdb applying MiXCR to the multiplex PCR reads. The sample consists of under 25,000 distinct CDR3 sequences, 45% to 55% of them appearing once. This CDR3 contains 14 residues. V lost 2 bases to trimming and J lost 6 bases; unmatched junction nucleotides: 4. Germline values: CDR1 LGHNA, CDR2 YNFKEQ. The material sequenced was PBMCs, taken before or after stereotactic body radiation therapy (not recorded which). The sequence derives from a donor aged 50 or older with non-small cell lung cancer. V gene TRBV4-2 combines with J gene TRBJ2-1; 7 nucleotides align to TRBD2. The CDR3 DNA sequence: TGTGCCAGCAGCCAACCGGGAGGTGGCAATGAGCAGTTCTTC. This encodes CASSQPGGGNEQFF.